These 18 T cell receptor beta chains share one sample of origin, sequenced in a study of T cell repertoires in cytomegalovirus infection. TCRdb recomputed calls from the reads with MiXCR, one row per CDR3 protein. The sample yields about 470,000 distinct CDR3 sequences, approximately 42% seen once. The antigens of these receptors remain unknown. Sequenced here: cultured PBMCs, sampled from culture after CMV antigen stimulation. These receptors came from a human donor in good health (CMV status not recorded). Some clones in this sample may be carry-over from other donors' samples.

The sample holds a few counts of this clonotype. V and J are TRBV7-8 and TRBJ2-1; D possibly corresponds to TRBD2 (6 bases). V was clipped by 3 bases and J by 8 bases, with 20 bases between them. CDR1 is SGHVS, CDR2 FQNEAQ, per germline. There are 16 residues in the CDR3. CDR3 protein: CASSFPGETIVDEQFF. For the CDR3, the DNA is TGTGCCAGCAGCTTTCCGGGAGAGACAATCGTCGATGAGCAGTTCTTC.

This chain joins TRBV27 and TRBJ1-2, with TRBD1 as a possible D gene (6 bases). Trimming shortened V by 5 bases and J by 6 bases, and 13 bases separated the two germline ends. This CDR3 region has 13 residues. The germline CDR1 and CDR2 sequences are MNHEY and SMNVEV (reference sequence). The CDR3 is CASSPGQWNGYTF. The CDR3 nucleotides are TGTGCCAGCAGTCCCGGACAGTGGAATGGCTACACCTTC.

This rearrangement joins TRBV7-6 to TRBJ2-3; D possibly uses TRBD1 or TRBD2 (6 bases each). This CDR3 spans 15 amino acids. Looked up from germline, CDR1 is SGHVS and CDR2 is FNYEAQ. The V end lost 1 base, the J end lost 5 bases, and 13 bases lay between the germline ends. The CDR3 nucleotides read TGTGCCAGCAGCTTAGGGGTACAGGGAGGAGATACGCAGTATTTT. Protein: CASSLGVQGGDTQYF.

This chain links TRBV2 with TRBJ2-1; maybe TRBD2 (5 bases). The germline V gene has CDR1 SNHLY and CDR2 FYNNEI. With 6 bases removed from V and 6 bases from J, the gap between germline ends came to 21 bases. This CDR3 spans 16 amino acids. CDR3 bases: TGTGCCAGCAGGGAAAGTTCCGGGGTGAGCGCCAATGAGCAGTTCTTC. As protein: CASRESSGVSANEQFF.

This clonotype was seen at least ten times. The V and J genes are TRBV7-8 and TRBJ2-1; 10 bases fit TRBD1. The CDR3 has 17 amino acids. CDR1 is SGHVS and CDR2 is FQNEAQ in the germline V gene. V gave up 5 bases and J gave up 9 bases; unmatched junction bases: 16. This CDR3 reads CASSNRQGAREGIEQFF. The CDR3 region has the DNA TGTGCCAGCAGCAATAGACAGGGGGCTAGGGAAGGGATTGAGCAGTTCTTC.

V usage is TRBV12-3 or TRBV12-4 and J usage is TRBJ1-1; 7 bases line up with TRBD1. The CDR3 sequence is 12 residues long. The V and J ends lost 6 bases and 6 bases, in that order; junction bases with no gene match: 4. In DNA form, the CDR3 reads TGTGCCAGCAGCCCGACAGGGTCTGAAGCTTTCTTT. Its protein is CASSPTGSEAFF.

This clonotype was observed a few times. V gene TRBV6-6 combines with J gene TRBJ2-3, with 7 positions matching TRBD2. From germline, CDR1 is MNHNY and CDR2 SVGAGI (reference sequence). CDR3 length: 15 amino acids. V lost 1 base, J lost 6 bases, and 7 bases stayed unmatched. The CDR3 is CASSYLAGDSDTQYF. The CDR3 nucleotides read TGTGCCAGCAGTTACTTGGCGGGAGATTCGGATACGCAGTATTTT.

The rearrangement links TRBV29-1 to TRBJ2-3; 10 bases match TRBD2. This CDR3 has 14 amino acids. Germline assignment: CDR1 SQVTM and CDR2 ANQGSEA. Germline trimming cut 4 bases from V and 4 bases from J; bases unmatched to any gene: 5. DNA for the CDR3: TGCAGCGTTGGGGCTAGCGGGAGTTCAGATACGCAGTATTTT. Translated, it gives CSVGASGSSDTQYF.

In its sample, this clonotype was seen a few times. The chain is built from TRBV7-8 and TRBJ2-2; 9 bases match TRBD1. Germline V gene data show CDR1 as SGHVS and CDR2 as FQNEAQ. The trim removed 1 base at V and 5 bases at J, leaving 5 bases unmatched. This CDR3 spans 16 amino acids. CDR3 nucleotides: TGTGCCAGCAGCTTAGTACAGGGGGCGAGTACCGGGGAGCTGTTTTTT. The encoded protein is CASSLVQGASTGELFF.

This chain uses TRBV2 with TRBJ1-5; maybe TRBD1 (6 bases). Trimming removed 6 bases from V and 3 bases from J, with 12 bases in between. CDR3 size: 14 residues. Germline V gives CDR1 SNHLY, CDR2 FYNNEI. CDR3 coding DNA: TGTGCCAGCAGGAGAGGGGGGCTCAATCAGCCCCAGCATTTT. Its translation is CASRRGGLNQPQHF.

This clonotype was detected only once. The rearrangement links TRBV27 to TRBJ1-5; the D gene is possibly TRBD1 (5 bases). The germline V gene encodes CDR1 MNHEY and CDR2 SMNVEV (reference sequence). The germline V and J ends were trimmed by 5 bases and 6 bases, with 8 bases remaining between them. The CDR3 contains 12 residues. The CDR3 is CASSQGSQPQHF. The CDR3 region has the DNA TGTGCCAGCAGTCAGGGTAGTCAGCCCCAGCATTTT.

This clonotype was counted between two and nine times. This chain connects TRBV20-1 to TRBJ1-4, with a possible D match to TRBD1 (5 bases). Germline V gives CDR1 DFQATT, CDR2 SNEGSKA (reference sequence). The ends were cut back, 0 bases at V and 5 bases at J, with 13 bases in the middle. The CDR3 sequence is 15 residues long. The CDR3 DNA is TGCAGTGCTAGAGAGGGTCCGACAGAGAATGAAAAACTGTTTTTT. Translation: CSAREGPTENEKLFF.

The CDR3 sequence is CASSLAGQYTEAFF. For the CDR3, the DNA is TGTGCCAGCAGCTTAGCTGGGCAGTACACTGAAGCTTTCTTT. The rearrangement uses TRBV7-2 and TRBJ1-1, with no clear D. CDR3 size: 14 residues. V lost 0 bases, J lost 3 bases, and 8 bases lay in between. CDR1 and CDR2 from the germline V gene are SGHTA and FQGNSA.

The chain combines TRBV2 with TRBJ1-1; D may be TRBD1 (6 bases). Germline-derived CDR1 and CDR2 are SNHLY and FYNNEI. The CDR3 runs 13 residues. V was shortened by 10 bases and J by 7 bases, with 19 bases between the two germline ends. DNA of the CDR3: TGTGCCACCGACAGGCTCTCTGGGGTTGAAGCTTTCTTT. Its protein product is CATDRLSGVEAFF.

There are a few counts of this clonotype. The chain is built from TRBV7-9 and TRBJ1-3; D gene uncertain. Deletions cut 5 bases from V and 1 base from J, with 6 bases between. Germline loops: CDR1 SEHNR, CDR2 FQNEAQ (reference sequence). This CDR3 has 13 amino acids. CDR3 sequence reads: CASSTVSGNTIYF. The DNA for the CDR3 is TGTGCCAGCAGCACGGTTTCTGGAAACACCATATATTTT. The whole variable domain, remainder taken from reference TRBV7-9 and TRBJ1-3, is DTGVSQNPRHKITKRGQNVTFRCDPISEHNRLYWYRQTLGQGPEFLTYFQNEAQLEKSRLLSDRFSAERPKGSFSTLEIQRTEQGDSAMYLCASSTVSGNTIYFGEGSWLTVV.

This clonotype was found many times. The genes are TRBV7-2 and TRBJ2-1; no reliable D call. Germline loops: CDR1 SGHTA, CDR2 FQGNSA. V was pared by 3 bases and J by 2 bases, with 11 bases between. This CDR3 spans 15 amino acids. The CDR3 reads CASSFGPVAYNEQFF. The CDR3 nucleotides read TGTGCCAGCAGCTTTGGGCCCGTGGCCTACAATGAGCAGTTCTTC.

This rearrangement joins TRBV7-6 to TRBJ1-1; a weak D match, TRBD1 (5 bases). V shed 4 bases and J shed 6 bases, with 18 bases lying between them. The CDR3 contains 15 residues. Germline lookup yields CDR1 SGHVS and CDR2 FNYEAQ. The CDR3 DNA sequence: TGTGCCAGCAGCTCCGGGGACGGCTGGGGATCTGAAGCTTTCTTT. Its translation: CASSSGDGWGSEAFF.

The V call is TRBV6-2 or TRBV6-3, the J call TRBJ1-2; D unclear. From germline, CDR1 is MNHEY and CDR2 SVGEGT. With 0 bases removed from V and 2 bases from J, the gap between germline ends came to 7 bases. The CDR3 consists of 14 residues. CDR3 in DNA: TGTGCCAGCAGTTACTCGGCCGGAAACTATGGCTACACCTTC. This gives the protein CASSYSAGNYGYTF.